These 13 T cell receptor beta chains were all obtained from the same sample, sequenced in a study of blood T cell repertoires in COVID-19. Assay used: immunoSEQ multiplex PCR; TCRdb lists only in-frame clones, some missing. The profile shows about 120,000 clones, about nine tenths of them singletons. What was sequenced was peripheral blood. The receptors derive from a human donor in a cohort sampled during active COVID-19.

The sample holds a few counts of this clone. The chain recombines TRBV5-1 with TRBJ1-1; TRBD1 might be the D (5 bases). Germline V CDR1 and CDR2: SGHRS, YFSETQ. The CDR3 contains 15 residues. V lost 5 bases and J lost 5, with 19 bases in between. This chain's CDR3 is CASSRGQGGGTEAFF. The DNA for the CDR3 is TGCGCCAGCAGTAGAGGGCAGGGAGGTGGGACTGAAGCTTTCTTT.

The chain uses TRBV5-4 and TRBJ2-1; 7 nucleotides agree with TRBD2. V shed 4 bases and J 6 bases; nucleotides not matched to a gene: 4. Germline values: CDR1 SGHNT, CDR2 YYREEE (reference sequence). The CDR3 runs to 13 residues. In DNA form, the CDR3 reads TGTGCCAGCAGCGCGGGACTATCCAATGAGCAGTTCTTC. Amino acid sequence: CASSAGLSNEQFF.

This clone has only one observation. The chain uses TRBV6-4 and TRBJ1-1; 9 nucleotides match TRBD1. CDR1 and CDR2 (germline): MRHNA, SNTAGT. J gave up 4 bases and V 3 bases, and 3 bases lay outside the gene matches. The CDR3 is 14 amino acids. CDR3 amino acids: CASSDSTGGTEAFF. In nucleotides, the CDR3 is TGTGCCAGCAGTGATTCGACAGGGGGCACTGAAGCTTTCTTT.

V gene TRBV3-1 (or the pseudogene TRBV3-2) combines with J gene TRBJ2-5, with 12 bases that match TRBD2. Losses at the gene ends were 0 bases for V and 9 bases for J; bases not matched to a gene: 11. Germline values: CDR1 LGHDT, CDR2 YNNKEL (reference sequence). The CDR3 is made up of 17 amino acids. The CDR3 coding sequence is TGTGCCAGCAGCCAAGATTGGGGGACTAGCGGGTCTCGGGCCCAGTACTTC. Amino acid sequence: CASSQDWGTSGSRAQYF.

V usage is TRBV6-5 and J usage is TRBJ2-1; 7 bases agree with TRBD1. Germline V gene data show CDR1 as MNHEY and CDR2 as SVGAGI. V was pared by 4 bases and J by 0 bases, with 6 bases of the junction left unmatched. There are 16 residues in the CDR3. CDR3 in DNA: TGTGCCAGCAGTTCTACCGGGACAGTCTCCTACAATGAGCAGTTCTTC. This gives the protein CASSSTGTVSYNEQFF.

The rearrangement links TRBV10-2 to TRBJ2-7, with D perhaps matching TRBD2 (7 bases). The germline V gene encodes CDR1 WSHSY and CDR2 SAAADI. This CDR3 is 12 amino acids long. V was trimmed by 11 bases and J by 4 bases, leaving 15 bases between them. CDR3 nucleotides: TGCGCCTCCTCGGAGGGGGGGTACGAGCAGTACTTC. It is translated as CASSEGGYEQYF.

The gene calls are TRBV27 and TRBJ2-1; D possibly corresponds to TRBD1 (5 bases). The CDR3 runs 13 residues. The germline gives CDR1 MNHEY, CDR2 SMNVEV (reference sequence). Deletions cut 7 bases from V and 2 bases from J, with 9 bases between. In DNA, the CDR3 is TGTGCCAGCACCCTGGGGCCCTACAATGAGCAGTTCTTC. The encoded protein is CASTLGPYNEQFF.

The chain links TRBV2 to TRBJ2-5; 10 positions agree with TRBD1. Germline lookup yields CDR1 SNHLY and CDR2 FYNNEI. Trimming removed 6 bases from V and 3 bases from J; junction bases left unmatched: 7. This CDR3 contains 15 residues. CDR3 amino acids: CASRGQGLNKETQYF. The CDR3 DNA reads TGTGCCAGCAGGGGACAGGGGTTAAATAAAGAGACCCAGTACTTC.

The CDR3 DNA reads TGTGCCAGCTCACCCCAGGGGATATATGGCTACACCTTC. The encoded protein is CASSPQGIYGYTF. This rearrangement joins TRBV18 to TRBJ1-2; D possibly corresponds to TRBD1 (6 bases). The CDR3 has 13 amino acids. The germline V gene has CDR1 KGHSH and CDR2 LQKENI. V was trimmed by 3 bases and J by 5 bases, leaving 10 bases between them.

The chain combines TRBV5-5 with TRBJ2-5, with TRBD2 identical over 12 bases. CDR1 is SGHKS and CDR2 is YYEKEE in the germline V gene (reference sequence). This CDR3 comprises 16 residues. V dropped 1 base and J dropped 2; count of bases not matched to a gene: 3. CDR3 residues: CASSLSGTSGQETQYF. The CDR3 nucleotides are TGTGCCAGCAGCTTGTCCGGGACTAGCGGGCAAGAGACCCAGTACTTC.

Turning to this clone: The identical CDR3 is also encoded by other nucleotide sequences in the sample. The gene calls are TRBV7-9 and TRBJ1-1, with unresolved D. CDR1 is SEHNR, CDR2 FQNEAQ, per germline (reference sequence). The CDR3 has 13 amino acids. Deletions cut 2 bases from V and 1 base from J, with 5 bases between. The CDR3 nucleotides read TGTGCCAGCAGCTTAAGCGGGAACACTGAAGCTTTCTTT. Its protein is CASSLSGNTEAFF.

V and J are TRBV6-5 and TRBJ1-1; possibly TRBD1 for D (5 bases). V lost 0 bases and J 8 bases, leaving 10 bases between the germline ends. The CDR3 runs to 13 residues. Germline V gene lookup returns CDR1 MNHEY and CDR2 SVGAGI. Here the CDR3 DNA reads TGTGCCAGCAGTTACTCCAGGGCACCGGAAGCTTTCTTT. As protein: CASSYSRAPEAFF.

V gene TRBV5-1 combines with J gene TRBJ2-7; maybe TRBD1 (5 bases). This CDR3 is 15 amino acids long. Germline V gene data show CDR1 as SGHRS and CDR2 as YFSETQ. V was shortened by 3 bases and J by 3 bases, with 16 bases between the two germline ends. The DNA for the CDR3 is TGCGCCAGCAGCTCGACGTTTAGGGGAAACTACGAGCAGTACTTC. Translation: CASSSTFRGNYEQYF.